This TCR beta chain was profiled in a study of cytomegalovirus exposure and HLA in healthy donors (TCRdb year 2017). In the study overall: According to an earlier analysis of a few hundred of the donors, about 179 million T cells yielded roughly 110 million unique TCR beta sequences and 276 Gb of sequence data. Using immunosequencing, the study profiled T cell repertoires from approximately 700 subjects and related those repertoires to cytomegalovirus serostatus. Among the roughly 400 genotyped donors, more than 70% belonged to the genetic ancestry cluster associated with self-reported Caucasian donors. To predict cytomegalovirus infection status, the study brought together high-throughput TCR immunosequencing, statistical association of individual TCRs with disease status, and machine learning. Rather than drawing on any new phenotypic data, the later analysis identified candidate immune exposures from TCR beta sequences and the way those sequences occurred across donors. To study patterns of TCR occurrence, a later analysis re-analyzed previously published TCR beta repertoires from just over 650 donors and added high-resolution HLA genotyping. Four or five DR-DQ haplotypes were treated as single units for association and clustering because of strong linkage in the cohort. Every repertoire in the discovery cohort had been generated on one and the same sequencing platform. Across approximately 400 genotyped donors of the cohort, an average of about 220,000 unique TCR beta nucleotide sequences per donor were sequenced, and roughly a sixth of those sequences were non-productive. An earlier analysis of 587 of the donors used high-throughput TCR beta sequencing to judge whether each TCR beta V gene segment behaved as functional or pseudogenic. A separate validation cohort of over a hundred different subjects was used in addition to the roughly 720-subject first cohort. The study aimed to test whether signatures of past pathogen exposure could be identified by cataloging public T cell receptors. Class I and class II HLA loci were covered by the typing at four-digit resolution. Typing coverage varied by locus: roughly 620-630 donors for A, B, C, DRB1 and DQB1; under 550 for DQA1; approximately 610 for DPA1; around 450 for DPB1. Donor age, sex, ethnicity and CMV serostatus were collected together with the repertoire data. Roughly 320 gigabases of sequencing data and around 85 million unique TCR sequences made up an early release that covered 500 to 700 HLA-typed donors. In a later genetic analysis, genome-wide SNP genotypes for 398 of the 666 donors were used, and that subset was treated as a discovery cohort. Overall study results and their limits: The cohort was sequenced for TCR beta chains only, and without alpha or paired-chain data the features that could be detected were limited. The classifier was reported to diagnose cytomegalovirus status with high specificity and sensitivity in both the original cohort and the validation cohort. The sequencing pipeline was judged likely to have produced a cluster of highly shared sequence variants as a technical artifact. An association between a missense DCLRE1C variant and V-gene and J-gene trimming of TCR beta chains was found in a later genetic analysis and replicated in an independent cohort. Because some donors lacked HLA typing at each locus, the association tests relied only on the typed subset. Some IMGT-functional V segments, including TRBV6-2 and TRBV6-3, could not be distinguished by the 87-base-pair reads and were therefore excluded. A few of the identified cytomegalovirus-associated TCR beta chains were confirmed in vitro to be specific for cytomegalovirus antigens. In a later analysis, several top co-occurrence clusters were reported to appear linked to parvovirus B19, influenza, CMV and Epstein-Barr virus. In a later analysis, around 15,000 TCR beta sequences were associated with specific HLA alleles at a false discovery rate of 0.05. A later analysis found that TCR association rates varied across HLA loci, with DRB1 alleles showing the most associated TCRs and HLA-C alleles the fewest. Across donors, most TCR sequences were observed very rarely, whereas some public TCRs were present in many individuals. According to the authors, the approach could potentially be generalized to other disease states and immunological phenotypes. Over 15 rarely observed V segments, including chromosome 9 orphons, were excluded from the earlier analysis of approximately 500 of the donors because counts were too low. Linkage disequilibrium might explain the correlated functional status among segregating V segments, but an unknown experimental factor could not be ruled out. Roughly uniform sequencing depth across donors was assumed in presence/absence analyses, although this assumption may not hold. A later analysis found that most CMV-associated TCR beta chains appeared HLA-restricted, with HLA associations seemingly driven largely by CMV exposure. A further reported finding was that TCR beta sequences accurately predicted the HLA-A and HLA-B alleles for most subjects in the first cohort. For the cohort, immune exposure information was limited to CMV serostatus. Broadly in line with IMGT annotations, most TCR beta V segments showed up in productive rearrangements about 90% or about 30% of the time in an earlier analysis of several hundred of the donors. In a later analysis, HLA-associated TCR beta chains were found to be more clonally expanded and to have lower generation probabilities than equally common non-associated chains. A later genetic analysis reported fewer N-insertions in productive TCRs among donors in an Asian-associated ancestry cluster than the 666-donor mean. The study listed 164 TCR beta chains as associated with cytomegalovirus. Assigning TCR associations to individual alleles was difficult when HLA alleles, especially DR and DQ, strongly co-occurred.

The library was obtained by the immunoSEQ multiplex PCR assay. For the multiplex PCR, a mixture combining 60 forward primers for TCR Vbeta segments and 13 reverse primers for TCR Jbeta segments was used. The CDR3 region of rearranged TCR beta genes was amplified from genomic DNA with a multiplex PCR assay. The amplified TCR beta libraries were sequenced on the Illumina HiSeq System as 87-base-pair reads. From the authors' description of their analysis: In a later analysis, tens of millions of unique TCR beta chains were counted across the roughly 610 repertoires, and roughly 9.9 million of these chains were shared by at least two donors. A nearest-neighbor algorithm error-corrected the raw reads and collapsed the reads into unique sequences, merging closely related sequences to remove PCR and sequencing errors. To assign V, D and J gene segments, CDR3 sequences were aligned to IMGT reference sequences. For a sequence to be retained, a match of at least six nucleotides was required to both a V gene segment and a J gene segment. Rearrangements were classified as productive when the CDR3 lacked stop codons and remained in frame with V and J, and all other rearrangements were classified as non-productive. Following IMGT convention, CDR3 was defined as the stretch from the second conserved V-encoded cysteine to the conserved J-encoded phenylalanine. The earlier analysis of about 610 of the donors excluded any sequence lacking an unambiguous match to a single V gene segment. In an earlier analysis of around 590 of the donors, a V segment was called functional when productive rearrangements were above 56.7%, and segregating when the standard deviation between donors exceeded 5%. To diagnose cytomegalovirus status from the catalog of TCR beta chain sequences, a statistical classification framework was built. A later analysis assigned V and J genes by comparing TCR nucleotide sequences with IMGT/GENE-DB human TR gene sequences. A later analysis assigned CDR3 sequences and most-parsimonious VDJ recombination scenarios with the TCRdist pipeline. In a later analysis, each TCR beta chain was defined by its CDR3 amino acid sequence together with its V-gene family, and reads lacking a unique V-gene family were excluded. To address suspected cross-contamination and a sequencing artifact, a later analysis removed 592 highly shared, low-generation-probability nucleotide sequences. For each public chain, a later analysis derived a clonal expansion index from normalized ranks of inferred template counts within each repertoire. In a later analysis, generation probabilities were computed with a VDJ recombination model fitted to out-of-frame rearrangements, and the resulting probabilities were checked against IGoR. A later analysis scored TCR-TCR, TCR-HLA and TCR-CMV co-occurrence with hypergeometric tests, applying a repertoire-size bias correction to TCR pairs. In a later analysis, false discovery rates were estimated by permuting HLA or CMV assignments 20 times. In a later analysis, co-occurring TCRs were grouped with DBSCAN, and TCRdist sequence similarity was added when clustering was performed within HLA-allele-positive subsets. For co-occurrence clustering, repertoires with fewer than 30,000 or more than 120,000 public chains were excluded, along with roughly 5 repertoires with anomalous nucleotide sharing. In its TCRdb copy, this immuneACCESS table keeps in-frame sequences only and misses some clones. Where compared with another copy, unresolved V genes explain less than half of these, and the others have no known cause. The DNA gave D and trimming, while V, J and clone size come from that table. The sample data list some 130,000 clones, and 73% of these were observed just once. The ten largest clones take up over 1% of the sample.

V was cut back by 1 base and J by 1 base, leaving a gap of 10 bases between them. The germline V gene (reference sequence) sets CDR1 to SEHNR and CDR2 to FQNEAQ. The CDR3 has 15 amino acids, counting the end cysteine and phenylalanine. The read is trimmed to its CDR3 DNA, 45 bases read in frame from base 1. This clone was recorded once. The antigen it recognizes is unknown. No base quality values were provided; no much bigger clone lies one nucleotide off. The cohort comprised 670 or so healthy bone marrow donors. At the time of sampling, every cohort member was nominally healthy, though immune exposures that went unrecorded were likely present. The donor was CMV seronegative and was included in the group of a few hundred seronegative cohort members. Each donor provided a peripheral blood sample, and peripheral blood mononuclear cells were used for TCR beta sequencing. Genomic DNA was extracted from the blood cell samples with the Qiagen DNeasy Blood Extraction Kit.

Recombination joined TRBV7-9 with TRBJ1-1; a tentative D match to TRBD1 spans 6 bases. The sequenced material came from PBMCs. This TCR came from a woman aged 40 to 50 in good health and CMV-seronegative. The CDR3 in this case is CASSLDGQTNTEAFF. At the DNA level, the sequence is TGTGCCAGCAGCTTAGATGGACAGACGAACACTGAAGCTTTCTTT.